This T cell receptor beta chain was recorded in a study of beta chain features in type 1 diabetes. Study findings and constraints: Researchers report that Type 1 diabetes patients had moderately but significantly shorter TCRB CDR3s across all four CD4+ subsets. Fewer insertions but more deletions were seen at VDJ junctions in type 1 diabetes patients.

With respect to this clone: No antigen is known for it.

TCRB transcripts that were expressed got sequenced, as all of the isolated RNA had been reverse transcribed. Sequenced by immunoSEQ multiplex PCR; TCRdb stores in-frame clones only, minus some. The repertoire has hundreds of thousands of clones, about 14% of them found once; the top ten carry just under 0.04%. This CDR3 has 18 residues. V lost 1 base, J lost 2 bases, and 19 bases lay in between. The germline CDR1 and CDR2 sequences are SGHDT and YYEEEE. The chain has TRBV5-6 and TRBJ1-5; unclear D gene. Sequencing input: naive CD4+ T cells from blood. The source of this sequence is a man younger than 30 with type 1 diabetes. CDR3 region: CASSLWVTDRRGNQPQHF. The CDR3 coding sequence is TGTGCCAGCAGCTTGTGGGTAACGGACCGTCGGGGCAATCAGCCCCAGCATTTT. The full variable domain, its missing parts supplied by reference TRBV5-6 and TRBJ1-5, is DAGVTQSPTHLIKTRGQQVTLRCSPKSGHDTVSWYQQALGQGPQFIFQYYEEEERQRGNFPDRFSGHQFPNYSSELNVNALLLGDSALYLCASSLWVTDRRGNQPQHFGDGTRLSIL.